Below, 27 T cell receptor beta chains from the same sample are listed, as sequenced in a study of OX40 agonist ivuxolimab in advanced cancers. Only in-frame clones appear in the TCRdb table, and some are missing; sequencing was by immunoSEQ multiplex PCR. The sample lists 55,000 to 65,000 clones; roughly 84% were seen once. This specimen was CD4+ or CD8+ T cells sorted from blood, taken in a trial of the OX40 agonist ivuxolimab. The receptors stem from an adult with an advanced solid tumor such as melanoma, head and neck, liver or kidney cancer.

This clone was counted a single time. The chain joins TRBV19 to TRBJ2-1; the D is unclear. The CDR3 covers 17 residues. The germline V gene encodes CDR1 LNHDA and CDR2 SQIVND (reference sequence). Trimming stripped 0 bases from V and 5 bases from J, with 17 bases between. CDR3 protein: CASSIDTLAATNNEQFF. The CDR3 DNA follows: TGTGCCAGTAGTATAGATACTTTGGCAGCTACCAACAATGAGCAGTTCTTC. The variable domain in full, completed from reference TRBV19 and TRBJ2-1, reads DGGITQSPKYLFRKEGQNVTLSCEQNLNHDAMYWYRQDPGQGLRLIYYSQIVNDFQKGDIAEGYSVSREKKESFPLTVTSAQKNPTAFYLCASSIDTLAATNNEQFFGPGTRLTVL.

This CDR3 is CASTVKQTGCGYTF. The DNA for the CDR3 is TGTGCCAGCACCGTAAAGCAGACAGGGTGTGGCTACACCTTC. The chain employs TRBV6-4 and TRBJ1-2; 7 bases are a match to TRBD1. From germline, CDR1 is MRHNA and CDR2 SNTAGT. CDR3 length: 14 residues. J lost 7 bases, V lost 7 bases, and 12 bases had no gene match.

The J gene is TRBJ2-5, the V gene TRBV10-1; D uncertain. Germline CDR1 WNHNN, CDR2 SYGVQD (reference sequence). This CDR3 has 13 residues. The V end was cut by 3 bases, the J end by 4 bases, with 9 bases between. The CDR3 coding sequence is TGCGCCAGCAGTGACGACCTTCGAGAGACCCAGTACTTC. Translating gives CASSDDLRETQYF.

The chain employs TRBV18 and TRBJ1-1, with D hard to call. Germline loops: CDR1 KGHSH, CDR2 LQKENI. This CDR3 spans 14 amino acids. The V gene lost 3 bases and the J gene lost 0 bases, with 8 bases spanning the gap. The CDR3 region is CASSPGGMNTEAFF. The CDR3 region has the DNA TGTGCCAGCTCACCGGGAGGCATGAACACTGAAGCTTTCTTT.

The rearrangement links TRBV29-1 to TRBJ2-7; D gene ambiguous. The length of the CDR3 is 12 residues. Germline assignment: CDR1 SQVTM and CDR2 ANQGSEA. Trimming took 5 bases from V and 0 from J, leaving 8 bases between them. CDR3 sequence: CSVFGSSYEQYF. In nucleotides, the CDR3 is TGCAGCGTTTTCGGCAGCTCCTACGAGCAGTACTTC.

This clone was observed a few times. J is TRBJ2-7 and V is TRBV10-3; no reliable D call. CDR1 is ENHRY, CDR2 SYGVKD, per germline. Between the trimmed V and J ends, which lost 3 bases and 3 bases, there was a span of 6 bases. There are 12 residues in the CDR3. CDR3 region: CAISDGLYEQYF. CDR3 DNA sequence: TGTGCCATCAGTGATGGTCTCTACGAGCAGTACTTC.

By share, this clone ranks as medium-sized. The gene calls are TRBV5-1 and TRBJ1-3, with a tentative D call TRBD1 (5 bases). CDR3 length: 15 amino acids. CDR1 and CDR2 (germline): SGHRS, YFSETQ. V gave up 3 bases and J gave up 0 bases, with 10 bases separating them. The CDR3 protein is CASSSGLSSGNTIYF. The CDR3 nucleotides are TGCGCCAGCAGCTCGGGACTCTCCTCTGGAAACACCATATATTTT.

This chain links TRBV7-3 with TRBJ2-2, with 8 bases that match TRBD2. CDR1 is SGHTA and CDR2 is FQGTGA in the germline V gene. V gave up 5 bases and J gave up 5 bases; unmatched junction bases: 13. There are 17 residues in the CDR3. CDR3 in amino acids: CASSPRWAGGLTGELFF. CDR3 nucleotides: TGTGCCAGCAGCCCGAGGTGGGCGGGAGGACTAACCGGGGAGCTGTTTTTT.

A note on this clone: Other DNA sequences in the same sample also yield this CDR3. This rearrangement joins TRBV5-6 to TRBJ2-5; D ambiguous. CDR1 and CDR2 from the germline V gene are SGHDT and YYEEEE. Trimming pared 0 bases from V and 5 bases from J, leaving 2 bases between. The CDR3 is 11 residues long. CDR3 DNA: TGTGCCAGCAGCTTGGAGGAGACCCAGTACTTC. Translated, it gives CASSLEETQYF.

This clone was detected ten times or more. The J gene is TRBJ2-7, the V gene TRBV28; D is tentatively TRBD1 or TRBD2 (5 bases each). CDR3 length equals 12 residues. Germline CDR1 is MDHEN and CDR2 is SYDVKM. V lost 8 bases to trimming and J lost 1 base, with 9 bases between them. DNA of the CDR3: TGTGCCAGCCGGGACCCGTCCTACGAGCAGTACTTC. Translation: CASRDPSYEQYF.

V usage is TRBV30 and J usage is TRBJ1-2, with D perhaps matching TRBD1 (5 bases). The CDR3 is 12 amino acids. V lost 3 bases and J lost 6, with 11 bases in between. Germline-derived CDR1 and CDR2 are GTSNPN and SVGIG (reference sequence). The CDR3 here is CAWSPGSHGYTF. CDR3 coding DNA: TGTGCCTGGAGCCCAGGGTCCCATGGCTACACCTTC.

This clone was seen a single time. The chain combines TRBV19 with TRBJ1-5; D unclear. The CDR3 runs 12 residues. CDR1 and CDR2 from the germline V gene are LNHDA and SQIVND (reference sequence). Trimming stripped 2 bases from V and 7 bases from J, with 6 bases between. CDR3 nucleotide sequence: TGTGCCAGTAGTATAACTGGACAGCCCCAGCATTTT. It codes for CASSITGQPQHF.

The chain has TRBV7-2 and TRBJ1-1, with D possibly matching TRBD1 (5 bases). CDR3 length equals 15 residues. CDR1 is SGHTA, CDR2 FQGNSA, per germline. V was clipped by 5 bases and J by 1 base, with 14 bases between them. CDR3 protein: CASSLSPGSNTEAFF. The CDR3 DNA is TGTGCCAGCAGCCTATCCCCAGGGTCGAACACTGAAGCTTTCTTT.

This clone was counted a single time. V and J are TRBV6-5 and TRBJ2-2, with 7 bases lining up with TRBD1. Germline V gene lookup returns CDR1 MNHEY and CDR2 SVGAGI. This CDR3 comprises 13 residues. J gave up 5 bases and V 5 bases, and 2 bases lay outside the gene matches. The CDR3 region has the DNA TGTGCCAGCAGTCGACAGGGAACCGGGGAGCTGTTTTTT. Translation gives CASSRQGTGELFF.

This chain uses TRBV20-1 with TRBJ2-5, with TRBD2 as a possible D gene (6 bases). Germline V gene lookup returns CDR1 DFQATT and CDR2 SNEGSKA (reference sequence). The germline V and J ends were trimmed by 6 bases and 1 base, with 6 bases remaining between them. The CDR3 consists of 11 residues. For the CDR3, the DNA is TGCAGTGCGACTAGCCAAGAGACCCAGTACTTC. Its translation: CSATSQETQYF.

The chain recombines TRBV19 with TRBJ2-7; 13 bases fit TRBD2. The CDR3 has 17 residues. Trimming at V came to 5 bases and at J to 7 bases, leaving 14 bases not matched to a gene. CDR1 is LNHDA and CDR2 is SQIVND in the germline V gene (reference sequence). CDR3 amino acids: CASSLLGTSGAFGEQYF. In nucleotides, the CDR3 is TGTGCCAGTAGTCTCCTTGGGACTAGCGGGGCCTTTGGGGAGCAGTACTTC.

The chain joins TRBV7-9 to TRBJ2-4; D call uncertain. This CDR3 spans 15 amino acids. Germline V gene data show CDR1 as SEHNR and CDR2 as FQNEAQ (reference sequence). Between the trimmed V and J ends, which lost 4 bases and 2 bases, there was a span of 12 bases. The CDR3 sequence: CASSSPGGTKNIQYF. The DNA for the CDR3 is TGTGCCAGCAGCTCGCCGGGTGGCACCAAAAACATTCAGTACTTC.

The table lists this clone with a count of one. The chain uses TRBV19 and TRBJ2-1, with TRBD2 matching 8 bases. V shed 5 bases and J 6 bases; nucleotides not matched to a gene: 9. The CDR3 sequence is 15 residues long. Germline values: CDR1 LNHDA, CDR2 SQIVND (reference sequence). The CDR3 spells CASSPPSGSGNEQFF. The DNA for the CDR3 is TGTGCCAGTAGTCCTCCCAGCGGGAGTGGCAATGAGCAGTTCTTC.

V and J are TRBV5-4 and TRBJ2-2, with a tentative D call TRBD2 (6 bases). Deletions cut 4 bases from V and 4 bases from J, with 17 bases between. Germline CDR1 and CDR2: SGHNT and YYREEE (reference sequence). The CDR3 runs to 16 residues. The CDR3 coding sequence is TGTGCCAGCAGCCCCCCGTCGGGGAGGTTCACCGGGGAGCTGTTTTTT. Translation gives CASSPPSGRFTGELFF.

The rearrangement uses TRBV7-2 and TRBJ1-5, with D possibly TRBD1 on 6 matching bases. From germline, CDR1 is SGHTA and CDR2 FQGNSA. Trimming cost V 4 bases and J 7 bases, with 14 bases left between them. This CDR3 region has 14 residues. CDR3 in DNA: TGTGCCAGCAGCTACGCAGGGGTCGCGCAGCCCCAGCATTTT. Translating gives CASSYAGVAQPQHF.

The chain joins TRBV11-2 to TRBJ2-7; 11 bases match TRBD1. Germline CDR1 reads SGHAT; CDR2 reads FQNNGV. The CDR3 extends over 17 amino acids. J lost 4 bases, V lost 2 bases, and 10 bases had no gene match. The CDR3 sequence is CASSLRIGTGGSYEQYF. The CDR3 DNA is TGTGCCAGCAGCTTAAGAATCGGGACAGGGGGATCTTACGAGCAGTACTTC.

The chain combines TRBV5-4 with TRBJ2-3, with TRBD2 matching 13 bases. This CDR3 comprises 16 residues. CDR1 and CDR2 (germline): SGHNT, YYREEE (reference sequence). V was pared by 3 bases and J by 2 bases, with 3 bases of the junction left unmatched. CDR3 amino acids: CASSSGLAGVTDTQYF. The CDR3 nucleotides are TGTGCCAGCAGCTCAGGACTAGCGGGAGTCACAGATACGCAGTATTTT. The whole variable domain, remainder taken from reference TRBV5-4 and TRBJ2-3, is ETGVTQSPTHLIKTRGQQVTLRCSSQSGHNTVSWYQQALGQGPQFIFQYYREEENGRGNFPPRFSGLQFPNYSSELNVNALELDDSALYLCASSSGLAGVTDTQYFGPGTRLTVL.

This chain connects TRBV5-1 to TRBJ1-2; D call uncertain. V dropped 0 bases and J dropped 6 bases, with 6 bases sitting between them. This CDR3 is built from 12 residues. CDR1 SGHRS and CDR2 YFSETQ come from the germline V gene. In DNA, the CDR3 is TGCGCCAGCAGCTTGGAAGGAGATGGCTACACCTTC. Protein: CASSLEGDGYTF.

The rearrangement uses TRBV5-1 and TRBJ2-7; D tentatively fits TRBD1 or TRBD2 (5 bases each). The CDR3 contains 14 residues. The germline V and J ends were trimmed by 4 bases and 2 bases, with 13 bases remaining between them. Germline V gene sequence: CDR1 SGHRS, CDR2 YFSETQ. CDR3 loop: CASSRDGQTYEQYF. CDR3 coding DNA: TGCGCCAGCAGCCGGGACGGACAAACCTACGAGCAGTACTTC.

V and J are TRBV7-9 and TRBJ2-3, with D tentatively TRBD1 (5 bases). CDR1 and CDR2 (germline): SEHNR, FQNEAQ (reference sequence). The V end lost 5 bases, the J end lost 4 bases, and 7 bases lay between the germline ends. The CDR3 extends over 12 amino acids. The CDR3 DNA reads as TGTGCCAGCAGCACAGGACCAGATACGCAGTATTTT. Translated: CASSTGPDTQYF.

The chain employs TRBV5-6 and TRBJ2-7; 9 bases are shared with TRBD1. The V and J ends lost 0 bases and 4 bases, in that order; junction bases with no gene match: 14. CDR3 length equals 18 residues. Germline CDR1 is SGHDT and CDR2 is YYEEEE. The CDR3 bases are TGTGCCAGCAGCTTGGGTACAGGGGGCTCGAACATCTATTACGAGCAGTACTTC. Translation gives CASSLGTGGSNIYYEQYF.

This sequence joins TRBV5-4 and TRBJ2-5; D not certain. Germline V CDR1 and CDR2: SGHNT, YYREEE (reference sequence). The CDR3 extends over 13 amino acids. The V end was cut by 2 bases, the J end by 0 bases, with 5 bases between. The CDR3 DNA sequence: TGTGCCAGCAGCTTACACAACCAAGAGACCCAGTACTTC. Amino acid sequence: CASSLHNQETQYF.